Below, 5 T cell receptor beta chains from the same sample are listed, as sequenced in a study of long-term antiretroviral therapy in people with HIV. An immunoSEQ assay, version v3.0, was performed at survey level. Some clones are missing from TCRdb's copy, which holds only in-frame ones; the method was immunoSEQ multiplex PCR. In the table there are tens of thousands of clones, 90% to 95% of which are singletons. The source was unsorted PBMCs, collected 3.7 years after starting antiretroviral therapy. The source is a woman aged 45-65 years with HIV.

The chain couples TRBV2 to TRBJ2-5, with D unclear. The V gene's germline CDR1 is SNHLY and CDR2 FYNNEI. The germline V and J ends were trimmed by 7 bases and 3 bases, with 6 bases remaining between them. The CDR3 has 11 residues. The CDR3 reads CASTAEETQYF. The CDR3, as DNA: TGTGCCAGCACGGCCGAAGAGACCCAGTACTTC.

The V gene is TRBV9, the J gene TRBJ1-3; 10 bases match TRBD1. The V gene end was trimmed by 0 bases and the J gene end by 0 bases; junction bases not matched to a gene: 3. Germline V gene sequence: CDR1 SGDLS, CDR2 YYNGEE. CDR3 length equals 17 residues. The DNA for the CDR3 is TGTGCCAGCAGCGTAGGGACAGGGGGATCCTCTGGAAACACCATATATTTT. This encodes CASSVGTGGSSGNTIYF.

For this clone: The germline gene is not matched at one end of the junction; a read error may be the cause. The chain employs TRBV7-2 and TRBJ2-3; TRBD2 aligns across 8 bases. The CDR3 runs to 12 residues. Germline-derived CDR1 and CDR2 are SGHTA and FQGNSA. The chain's CDR3 is CAAGASTDTQYF. As DNA, the CDR3 is TGCGCAGCGGGGGCTAGCACAGATACGCAGTATTTT. Based on the CDR3 plus reference TRBV7-2 and TRBJ2-3, the full variable domain is GAGVSQSPSNKVTEKGKDVELRCDPISGHTALYWYRQSLGQGLEFLIYFQGNSAPDKSGLPSDRFSAERTGGSVSTLTIQRTQQEDSAVYLCAAGASTDTQYFGPGTRLTVL.

CDR3 region: CASSSTGETYGYTF. CDR3 DNA sequence: TGTGCCAGCAGTTCAACAGGTGAAACGTATGGCTACACCTTC. This chain links TRBV6-1 with TRBJ1-2; a possible D gene is TRBD1 (5 bases). The germline V and J ends were trimmed by 5 bases and 5 bases, with 15 bases remaining between them. The V gene's germline CDR1 is MNHNS and CDR2 SASEGT. This CDR3 has 14 residues.

The chain couples TRBV10-1 to TRBJ1-3; D gene ambiguous. V was clipped by 4 bases and J by 0 bases, with 7 bases between them. The length of the CDR3 is 14 residues. Germline CDR1 WNHNN, CDR2 SYGVQD (reference sequence). The CDR3 DNA reads TGCGCCAGCAGTGGGGCCAGCTCTGGAAACACCATATATTTT. Translation gives CASSGASSGNTIYF.